The 32 T cell receptor beta chains reported below all come from one sample, sequenced in a study of shared clonotypes between healthy human individuals. Measured with immunoSEQ multiplex PCR; TCRdb has only the in-frame clones, and not every one. The table records roughly 600,000 clones, roughly 98% of them present only once. Positive CCR7 selection of CD45RO-negative cells yielded the naive CD8 cells, and terminally differentiated effector memory CD45RA+ cells were excluded. The sequencing sample was made of naive CD8+ T cells sorted from blood. Receptors were obtained from a man aged 30-40 years in good health.

The rearrangement uses TRBV4-1 and TRBJ2-2, with 14 bases fitting TRBD2. In germline, CDR1 is MGHRA, CDR2 YSYEKL. The CDR3 contains 18 residues. The V and J ends lost 2 bases and 7 bases, in that order; junction bases with no gene match: 9. CDR3 sequence (DNA): TGCGCCAGCAGCCAATCCGGGACTAGCGGGAGAGGAGGCGGGGAGCTGTTTTTT. Protein sequence: CASSQSGTSGRGGGELFF.

The CDR3 DNA reads TGTGCCAGCAGTCCACGGGGAGGACAAGAGACCCAGTACTTC. Its translation is CASSPRGGQETQYF. J is TRBJ2-5 and V is TRBV6-5, with TRBD2 as a possible D gene (6 bases). CDR1 MNHEY and CDR2 SVGAGI come from the germline V gene. The CDR3 loop spans 14 amino acids. The germline V and J ends were trimmed by 5 bases and 2 bases, with 12 bases remaining between them.

Only one count was recorded for this clone. This CDR3 reads CASSVEEGTRGRYEQYF. The DNA of the CDR3 is TGTGCCAGCAGCGTAGAGGAGGGGACTCGGGGTAGGTACGAGCAGTACTTC. The chain is built from TRBV9 and TRBJ2-7; D may be TRBD2 (6 bases). CDR3 length: 17 residues. Per germline, CDR1 SGDLS and CDR2 YYNGEE. Trimming removed 0 bases at V and 4 bases at J, with 20 bases between. The complete variable domain, with remaining parts taken from reference TRBV9 and TRBJ2-7, reads DSGVTQTPKHLITATGQRVTLRCSPRSGDLSVYWYQQSLDQGLQFLIQYYNGEERAKGNILERFSAQQFPDLHSELNLSSLELGDSALYFCASSVEEGTRGRYEQYFGPGTRLTVT.

The genes are TRBV7-2 and TRBJ2-2; tentatively, D is TRBD1 or TRBD2 (6 bases each). Germline CDR1 and CDR2: SGHTA and FQGNSA. This CDR3 contains 19 residues. V gave up 4 bases and J gave up 0 bases, with 21 bases separating them. Here the CDR3 DNA reads TGTGCCAGCAGCTCGCCGAGGACAGACTCGGGGGCGAACACCGGGGAGCTGTTTTTT. Its translation is CASSSPRTDSGANTGELFF.

CDR3 nucleotides: TGTGCCAGCAGCGTAGGGGGAGAGGGAGTCAGTATATACAATGAGCAGTTCTTC. This encodes CASSVGGEGVSIYNEQFF. The chain combines TRBV9 with TRBJ2-1, with TRBD2 as a possible D gene (5 bases). Germline V gives CDR1 SGDLS, CDR2 YYNGEE. V was shortened by 0 bases and J by 4 bases, with 20 bases between the two germline ends. The CDR3 length is 18 residues.

The chain is built from TRBV7-8 and TRBJ2-5; perhaps TRBD1 as D (6 bases). V dropped 3 bases and J dropped 2 bases, with 10 bases sitting between them. Germline loops: CDR1 SGHVS, CDR2 FQNEAQ. The length of the CDR3 is 14 residues. The CDR3 spells CASSFNRDQETQYF. CDR3 coding DNA: TGTGCCAGCAGCTTTAACAGGGATCAAGAGACCCAGTACTTC.

V usage is TRBV6-6 and J usage is TRBJ1-1; D gene uncertain. V gave up 6 bases and J gave up 8 bases, with 16 bases separating them. Germline CDR1 MNHNY, CDR2 SVGAGI (reference sequence). This CDR3 is built from 13 residues. The chain's CDR3 is CASRNRGTAEAFF. The CDR3 DNA reads as TGTGCCAGCAGAAATCGCGGTACAGCCGAAGCTTTCTTT.

J is TRBJ2-3 and V is TRBV9; D might be TRBD1 (6 bases). Trimming shortened V by 0 bases and J by 6 bases, and 11 bases separated the two germline ends. The CDR3 runs 14 residues. Germline-derived CDR1 and CDR2 are SGDLS and YYNGEE. For the CDR3, the DNA is TGTGCCAGCAGCGTAGAGGGGGAGAAGGATACGCAGTATTTT. Translation: CASSVEGEKDTQYF. Combining the CDR3 with reference TRBV9 and TRBJ2-3 gives the whole variable domain DSGVTQTPKHLITATGQRVTLRCSPRSGDLSVYWYQQSLDQGLQFLIQYYNGEERAKGNILERFSAQQFPDLHSELNLSSLELGDSALYFCASSVEGEKDTQYFGPGTRLTVL.

This chain uses TRBV29-1 with TRBJ2-7; D may be TRBD1 (7 bases). V lost 4 bases, J lost 1 base, and 14 bases lay in between. CDR1 SQVTM and CDR2 ANQGSEA come from the germline V gene. The CDR3 extends over 14 amino acids. The CDR3 DNA follows: TGCAGCGTTGGGGGGGACAGATCTTCCTACGAGCAGTACTTC. Translating gives CSVGGDRSSYEQYF.

This clone was counted once. In DNA form, the CDR3 reads TGTGCCAGCAGCCCCGGGAAGCATAAATCCTACAATGAGCAGTTCTTC. Encoded protein: CASSPGKHKSYNEQFF. The genes are TRBV7-7 and TRBJ2-1, with a tentative D call TRBD2 (5 bases). CDR1 SSHAT and CDR2 FNYEAQ come from the germline V gene (reference sequence). This CDR3 contains 16 residues. Deletions cut 5 bases from V and 1 base from J, with 15 bases between.

The J gene is TRBJ2-5, the V gene TRBV7-3; 7 positions agree with TRBD2. The V gene end was trimmed by 5 bases and the J gene end by 3 bases; junction bases not matched to a gene: 12. CDR3 size: 16 residues. The germline CDR1 and CDR2 sequences are SGHTA and FQGTGA. CDR3 protein: CASSRGGLVSKETQYF. CDR3 nucleotide sequence: TGTGCCAGCAGCAGAGGAGGACTAGTTAGTAAAGAGACCCAGTACTTC.

V is TRBV7-9 and J is TRBJ2-1; D is undetermined. Germline loops: CDR1 SEHNR, CDR2 FQNEAQ (reference sequence). The CDR3 covers 17 residues. V was clipped by 5 bases and J by 0 bases, with 17 bases between them. This chain's CDR3 is CASSALGTASSYNEQFF. In DNA form, the CDR3 reads TGTGCCAGCAGCGCCCTCGGCACAGCAAGCTCCTACAATGAGCAGTTCTTC. Complete variable domain (other parts from reference TRBV7-9 and TRBJ2-1): DTGVSQNPRHKITKRGQNVTFRCDPISEHNRLYWYRQTLGQGPEFLTYFQNEAQLEKSRLLSDRFSAERPKGSFSTLEIQRTEQGDSAMYLCASSALGTASSYNEQFFGPGTRLTVL.

The CDR3 DNA reads as TGTGCAAGTCGCTTAGCGCAGAGTGACTCAAAAGCCAAAAACATTCAGTACTTC. This gives the protein CASRLAQSDSKAKNIQYF. The rearrangement links TRBV12-2 to TRBJ2-4; the table's D call, TRBD2, was not checked against the DNA. TRBV12-2 is termed a pseudogene. The CDR3 is 18 amino acids.

V usage is TRBV18 and J usage is TRBJ2-2; D is possibly TRBD2 (6 bases). This CDR3 has 16 amino acids. Trimming left V 3 bases short and J 0 bases short, with 11 bases between. CDR1 is KGHSH and CDR2 is LQKENI in the germline V gene. The CDR3 DNA is TGTGCCAGCTCACCTCAGGCGGGAACGAACACCGGGGAGCTGTTTTTT. Its protein is CASSPQAGTNTGELFF.

J is TRBJ2-3 and V is TRBV7-9; D may correspond to TRBD1 or TRBD2 (6 bases each). Trimming took 6 bases from V and 0 from J, leaving 10 bases between them. CDR3 length equals 14 residues. Per germline, CDR1 SEHNR and CDR2 FQNEAQ (reference sequence). The CDR3 is CASREGGSTDTQYF. In DNA form, the CDR3 reads TGTGCCAGCAGGGAGGGGGGTAGCACAGATACGCAGTATTTT.

The chain uses TRBV11-2 and TRBJ1-3; no clear D. Per germline, CDR1 SGHAT and CDR2 FQNNGV. Trimming removed 5 bases from V and 2 bases from J, with 10 bases in between. The CDR3 runs to 14 residues. The CDR3 DNA is TGTGCCAGCAGCCCCCCGGGAGCTGGAAACACCATATATTTT. This gives the protein CASSPPGAGNTIYF.

The chain couples TRBV7-2 to TRBJ2-1, with 7 bases lining up with TRBD1. CDR3 length: 16 amino acids. Germline V CDR1 and CDR2: SGHTA, FQGNSA. V dropped 5 bases and J dropped 9; count of bases not matched to a gene: 16. The CDR3, as DNA: TGTGCCAGCAGCCCGGAGACCGGGACAGCAGTCTTTGAGCAGTTCTTC. The encoded protein is CASSPETGTAVFEQFF.

V and J are TRBV6-1 and TRBJ2-7; 7 bases agree with TRBD2. CDR1 is MNHNS, CDR2 SASEGT, per germline. Trimming removed 4 bases from V and 0 bases from J; junction bases left unmatched: 3. This CDR3 is 14 amino acids long. The CDR3 reads CASSGRDYSYEQYF. DNA of the CDR3: TGTGCCAGCAGTGGCCGGGACTACTCCTACGAGCAGTACTTC.

V gene TRBV19 combines with J gene TRBJ2-1, with a possible D match to TRBD1 (6 bases). The CDR3 has 15 amino acids. Between the trimmed V and J ends, which lost 4 bases and 6 bases, there was a span of 16 bases. Germline loops: CDR1 LNHDA, CDR2 SQIVND (reference sequence). The CDR3 nucleotides read TGTGCCAGTAGTAATCGGCAGGGGATTGTCAATGAGCAGTTCTTC. It translates to CASSNRQGIVNEQFF. The whole variable domain, remainder taken from reference TRBV19 and TRBJ2-1, is DGGITQSPKYLFRKEGQNVTLSCEQNLNHDAMYWYRQDPGQGLRLIYYSQIVNDFQKGDIAEGYSVSREKKESFPLTVTSAQKNPTAFYLCASSNRQGIVNEQFFGPGTRLTVL.

To note about this clone: At the DNA level, this CDR3 is encoded by other sequences in the same sample as well. This chain joins TRBV15 and TRBJ2-1; TRBD2 aligns across 8 bases. The trim removed 3 bases at V and 3 bases at J, leaving 4 bases unmatched. The germline CDR1 and CDR2 sequences are LNHNV and YYDKDF (reference sequence). This CDR3 region has 15 residues. The CDR3 region has the DNA TGTGCCACCAGCAGGAGCGGGAGTAGCTACAATGAGCAGTTCTTC. Translated: CATSRSGSSYNEQFF.

This clone was seen once. This sequence joins TRBV11-2 and TRBJ2-2, with D unclear. CDR1 and CDR2 from the germline V gene are SGHAT and FQNNGV. This CDR3 has 16 residues. Trimming took off 2 bases at V and 0 bases at J, with 10 bases between the two ends. In nucleotides, the CDR3 is TGTGCCAGCAGCTTATCTACGGAGACGAACACCGGGGAGCTGTTTTTT. This codes for CASSLSTETNTGELFF.

The chain couples TRBV7-8 to TRBJ2-7; 10 bases are a match to TRBD2. Germline CDR1 is SGHVS and CDR2 is FQNEAQ. The CDR3 contains 17 residues. V trimming: 3 bases; J trimming: 0 bases; junction bases outside the gene matches: 8. The CDR3 bases are TGTGCCAGCAGCTTCCCCTTACTAGCGGGAAGCTCCTACGAGCAGTACTTC. Residues: CASSFPLLAGSSYEQYF.

V is TRBV5-1 and J is TRBJ2-7; 9 positions match TRBD1. This CDR3 is 14 amino acids long. The V segment lost 3 bases and the J segment 6 bases; nucleotides outside the gene matches: 7. The germline V gene encodes CDR1 SGHRS and CDR2 YFSETQ. CDR3 sequence: CASSSGTGLSEQYF. CDR3 sequence (DNA): TGCGCCAGCAGCTCGGGGACAGGGTTGAGCGAGCAGTACTTC.

In this sample, this clone turned up once. The chain has TRBV7-9 and TRBJ2-7; D possibly corresponds to TRBD1 (6 bases). CDR1 is SEHNR, CDR2 FQNEAQ, per germline (reference sequence). CDR3 length: 13 amino acids. Trimming pared 6 bases from V and 2 bases from J, leaving 11 bases between. In DNA, the CDR3 is TGTGCCAGCAGTCATGGGGACACCTACGAGCAGTACTTC. Residues: CASSHGDTYEQYF. Looking up the rest from reference TRBV7-9 and TRBJ2-7 gives the full variable domain: DTGVSQNPRHKITKRGQNVTFRCDPISEHNRLYWYRQTLGQGPEFLTYFQNEAQLEKSRLLSDRFSAERPKGSFSTLEIQRTEQGDSAMYLCASSHGDTYEQYFGPGTRLTVT.

The chain combines TRBV7-8 with TRBJ2-7, with D tentatively TRBD1 or TRBD2 (5 bases each). CDR3 length equals 15 residues. CDR1 and CDR2 (germline): SGHVS, FQNEAQ. Between the trimmed V and J ends, which lost 1 base and 4 bases, there was a span of 14 bases. The CDR3 loop is CASSLVGGVLYEQYF. Written as DNA, the CDR3 is TGTGCCAGCAGCTTAGTTGGGGGAGTATTGTACGAGCAGTACTTC.

The chain is built from TRBV7-9 and TRBJ2-1; 7 bases map to TRBD2. Germline loops: CDR1 SEHNR, CDR2 FQNEAQ (reference sequence). V lost 7 bases to trimming and J lost 6 bases; unmatched junction nucleotides: 6. The CDR3 is made up of 13 amino acids. This chain's CDR3 is CASKEAGSNEQFF. The CDR3 bases are TGTGCCAGCAAGGAAGCGGGAAGCAATGAGCAGTTCTTC.

The genes are TRBV29-1 and TRBJ1-1; D is perhaps TRBD1 (6 bases). Trimming removed 3 bases from V and 7 bases from J, with 15 bases in between. CDR3 length: 13 amino acids. CDR1 and CDR2 from the germline V gene are SQVTM and ANQGSEA. CDR3 loop: CSVDMAGVNEAFF. CDR3 DNA: TGCAGCGTTGATATGGCAGGGGTGAATGAAGCTTTCTTT.

V gene TRBV6-5 combines with J gene TRBJ2-3; no reliable D call. Between the trimmed V and J ends, which lost 2 bases and 5 bases, there was a span of 8 bases. Germline CDR1 reads MNHEY; CDR2 reads SVGAGI. The CDR3 spans 13 residues. The CDR3 sequence: CASSYGYQDTQYF. In DNA, the CDR3 is TGTGCCAGCAGTTACGGTTACCAAGATACGCAGTATTTT.

The rearrangement links TRBV6-5 to TRBJ2-7; no reliable D call. CDR1 and CDR2 (germline): MNHEY, SVGAGI. The V gene lost 0 bases and the J gene lost 6 bases, with 9 bases spanning the gap. The CDR3 extends over 13 amino acids. CDR3 residues: CASSYSGSREQYF. DNA of the CDR3: TGTGCCAGCAGTTACTCCGGTAGCCGCGAGCAGTACTTC.

The chain has TRBV7-9 and TRBJ2-1; no definite D call. The CDR3 covers 17 residues. Germline V gives CDR1 SEHNR, CDR2 FQNEAQ (reference sequence). Trimming shortened V by 5 bases and J by 10 bases, and 27 bases separated the two germline ends. Here the CDR3 reads CASSPPAPSTLGWEQFF. The CDR3 region has the DNA TGTGCCAGCAGCCCCCCCGCCCCCAGCACGCTGGGGTGGGAGCAGTTCTTC.

The chain couples TRBV9 to TRBJ2-7; no clear D gene. The V and J ends lost 3 bases and 5 bases respectively, with 18 bases between them. Germline V gene sequence: CDR1 SGDLS, CDR2 YYNGEE. This CDR3 spans 15 amino acids. For the CDR3, the DNA is TGTGCCAGCAGCGGGCCCTCGGGCGCATTCAACGAGCAGTACTTC. Translation gives CASSGPSGAFNEQYF.

The CDR3 here is CASSGQGSSYEQYF. CDR3 sequence (DNA): TGTGCCAGTTCAGGGCAGGGAAGCTCCTACGAGCAGTACTTC. The chain uses TRBV18 and TRBJ2-7; maybe TRBD1 (5 bases). V gave up 9 bases and J gave up 0 bases, with 15 bases separating them. The CDR3 length is 14 residues. Germline V CDR1 and CDR2: KGHSH, LQKENI.